The 8 T cell receptor beta chains below come from one sample, sequenced in a study of a mutant IDH1 vaccine in newly diagnosed glioma. The repertoire was sequenced with immunoSEQ multiplex PCR; TCRdb's copy has only in-frame clones and lacks some. The sample has some 21,000 clones, 84% seen once. What these receptors recognize is not known. As for time point: week 47, end of study. The study gave 300 ug of mutant IDH1 20-mer peptide per vaccine dose, with topical imiquimod. The sequences come from PBMCs, collected from a glioma patient whose treatment included an IDH1 peptide vaccine. Receptors originate from a man in his forties with glioma.

The chain links TRBV6-5 to TRBJ1-4; 9 positions agree with TRBD1. J gave up 7 bases and V 1 base, and 7 bases lay outside the gene matches. The CDR3 runs to 16 residues. Germline CDR1 MNHEY, CDR2 SVGAGI. CDR3 DNA sequence: TGTGCCAGCAGTTACTTGTTAACAGGGGGCAGTGAAAAACTGTTTTTT. It is translated as CASSYLLTGGSEKLFF.

The chain has TRBV7-2 and TRBJ1-5; D is uncertain. Germline CDR1 SGHTA, CDR2 FQGNSA. V lost 1 base to trimming and J lost 1 base, with 11 bases between them. The CDR3 contains 16 residues. For the CDR3, the DNA is TGTGCCAGCAGCTTAGTCGGGGTTCGCAGCAATCAGCCCCAGCATTTT. Encoded protein: CASSLVGVRSNQPQHF. Together with reference TRBV7-2 and TRBJ1-5, the CDR3 gives the full variable domain: GAGVSQSPSNKVTEKGKDVELRCDPISGHTALYWYRQSLGQGLEFLIYFQGNSAPDKSGLPSDRFSAERTGGSVSTLTIQRTQQEDSAVYLCASSLVGVRSNQPQHFGDGTRLSIL.

Written as DNA, the CDR3 is TGTGCCAGCAGCCAGACCGGGGGGGGGCAGAACGAGCAGTACTTC. This encodes CASSQTGGGQNEQYF. The chain employs TRBV9 and TRBJ2-7; 8 positions match TRBD2. The J segment lost 5 bases and the V segment lost 4 bases, leaving 11 bases of the junction unmatched. CDR1 is SGDLS, CDR2 YYNGEE, per germline. CDR3 length: 15 residues.

This clone was seen a handful of times. The V call is TRBV7-3, the J call TRBJ2-2, with 7 bases matching TRBD1. Unmatched junction bases numbered 11, after V lost 4 bases and J lost 6 bases. This CDR3 is built from 16 residues. From germline, CDR1 is SGHTA and CDR2 FQGTGA. The CDR3 region is CASSSWGTVSAGELFF. CDR3 sequence (DNA): TGTGCCAGCAGCTCCTGGGGGACAGTGAGCGCCGGGGAGCTGTTTTTT.

This rearrangement joins TRBV19 to TRBJ2-7, with TRBD1 matching 9 bases. This CDR3 is 15 amino acids long. J was trimmed by 2 bases and V by 4 bases; bases with no gene match: 6. Looked up from germline, CDR1 is LNHDA and CDR2 is SQIVND (reference sequence). CDR3: CASSTRDRETYEQYF. CDR3 bases: TGTGCCAGTAGTACTCGGGACAGGGAGACCTACGAGCAGTACTTC.

The chain is built from TRBV19 and TRBJ1-2; D possibly corresponds to TRBD1 (5 bases). Per the germline V gene, CDR1 is LNHDA and CDR2 is SQIVND (reference sequence). The length of the CDR3 is 17 residues. V lost 4 bases and J lost 2, with 20 bases in between. CDR3 in amino acids: CASSTLFPGTKNYGYTF. In DNA form, the CDR3 reads TGTGCCAGTAGTACCCTCTTTCCCGGGACGAAGAACTATGGCTACACCTTC.

The chain is built from TRBV7-2 and TRBJ2-5; possible D gene TRBD2, 6 bases. There are 15 residues in the CDR3. Trimming cost V 0 bases and J 2 bases, with 10 bases left between them. Germline-derived CDR1 and CDR2 are SGHTA and FQGNSA. The CDR3 region has the DNA TGTGCCAGCAGCTTAGCCCGGAGGGGACAAGAGACCCAGTACTTC. Translated, it gives CASSLARRGQETQYF.

In its sample, this clone was seen once. The genes are TRBV27 and TRBJ2-6; tentative D call: TRBD2 (6 bases). The CDR3 is 20 amino acids. Germline V gene data show CDR1 as MNHEY and CDR2 as SMNVEV (reference sequence). Deletions cut 0 bases from V and 0 bases from J, with 18 bases between. The CDR3 is CASSLSLVHPEGSGANVLTF. The CDR3 nucleotides are TGTGCCAGCAGTTTATCGCTCGTCCACCCGGAGGGCTCTGGGGCCAACGTCCTGACTTTC.